This TCR beta chain came from a study of T cells in Graves' hyperthyroidism and ophthalmopathy. Overall study findings and caveats: Stable hyperthyroidism was separated from ophthalmopathy by a model based on 13 V-J features.

The germline V gene encodes CDR1 SNHLY and CDR2 FYNNEI. V shed 5 bases and J 0 bases; nucleotides not matched to a gene: 7. There are 16 residues in the CDR3. RNA transcripts were the template for amplifying TCR beta CDR3 regions. The study used the HTBI primer set for a first-round RT-PCR of the TCR CDR3. TCRdb ran MiXCR on the multiplex PCR reads and lists one entry per CDR3 protein. Among fewer than 250,000 distinct CDR3 sequences listed, approximately 17% were seen once. This clonotype was counted many times. Its antigen remains unknown. This receptor was obtained from a man over 45 with Graves' hyperthyroidism. The chain joins TRBV2 to TRBJ1-5; TRBD1 matches 7 bases. Sequencing was done on a sample of blood. The CDR3 DNA follows: TGTGCCAGCAGTCGGACAGGCGGCTATAGCAATCAGCCCCAGCATTTT. As protein: CASSRTGGYSNQPQHF. Combining the CDR3 with reference TRBV2 and TRBJ1-5 gives the whole variable domain EPEVTQTPSHQVTQMGQEVILRCVPISNHLYFYWYRQILGQKVEFLVSFYNNEISEKSEIFDDQFSVERPDGSNFTLKIRSTKLEDSAMYFCASSRTGGYSNQPQHFGDGTRLSIL.